Listed here are 4 T cell receptor beta chains from one sample, sequenced in a study of blood T cell repertoires in COVID-19. The assay was immunoSEQ multiplex PCR, and TCRdb's table has in-frame clones only and misses some. The top ten clones hold 2.5% to 3% of a sample with some 80,000 clones, approximately 87% of them seen once. Sample: peripheral blood. The receptors here all came from a human donor in a cohort sampled during active COVID-19.

The CDR3 DNA reads as TGTGCTAGTGGTTTGGGACAGGTCGCAACTAATGAAAAACTGTTTTTT. Amino acids: CASGLGQVATNEKLFF. This chain connects TRBV12-5 to TRBJ1-4; weak D call: TRBD1 (6 bases). V lost 1 base and J 0 bases, leaving 9 bases between the germline ends. Per germline, CDR1 LGHNT and CDR2 FRNRAP. The CDR3 has 16 residues.

The V gene is TRBV4-1, the J gene TRBJ2-3, with D possibly TRBD1 on 8 matching bases. V lost 0 bases and J 6 bases, leaving 16 bases between the germline ends. Per the germline V gene, CDR1 is MGHRA and CDR2 is YSYEKL. CDR3 length: 16 residues. This chain's CDR3 is CASSQEGGTGRDTQYF. CDR3 nucleotides: TGCGCCAGCAGCCAAGAGGGGGGGACAGGCCGGGATACGCAGTATTTT.

The rearrangement uses TRBV19 and TRBJ1-6; tentative D call: TRBD1 (6 bases). V dropped 8 bases and J dropped 10 bases, with 15 bases sitting between them. CDR1 and CDR2 from the germline V gene are LNHDA and SQIVND (reference sequence). The CDR3 has 13 residues. CDR3 nucleotides: TGTGCCAGTCGTCAGGGGCGTTGGTCACCCCTCCACTTT. Protein product: CASRQGRWSPLHF.

This chain joins TRBV6-2 or TRBV6-3 and TRBJ2-5, with D unclear. The CDR3 extends over 12 amino acids. The germline V gene has CDR1 MNHEY and CDR2 SVGEGT. Trimming took off 2 bases at V and 4 bases at J, with 5 bases between the two ends. The CDR3 protein is CASSYLRETQYF. In nucleotides, the CDR3 is TGTGCCAGCAGTTACCTGAGAGAGACCCAGTACTTC.